The sample holds many counts of the clone carrying this T cell receptor beta chain. Its antigen is still unknown. The V segment lost 3 bases and the J segment 2 bases; nucleotides outside the gene matches: 5. Germline V gene lookup returns CDR1 SGHVS and CDR2 FQNEAQ. CDR3 length equals 17 residues. As for time point: newly diagnosed GD, antithyroid drugs for less than 3 months. The TCR library was made from RNA extracted from PBMCs. Collection of peripheral blood (roughly 9.8 milliliters) was done using EDTA tubes. Investigators prepared the TCR beta libraries by applying iRepertoire HTBI primers and Arm-PCR of CDR3 regions. TCRdb fed the multiplex PCR reads into MiXCR, producing one record per CDR3 protein. The sample has a few hundred thousand distinct CDR3 sequences, approximately 10% seen once. These data belong to a study of regulatory T cells in long-lasting Graves disease. Findings and caveats of the study: Relative to new patients (approximately 1,000), persistent patients exhibited greater sharing of public clonotypes (approximately 2,700).

These data also formed part of another study, on T cells in Graves' hyperthyroidism and ophthalmopathy. Turning to that study: Reasons for excluding patients were uncontrolled infection, other autoimmune disease, pregnancy or lactation.

The TCR originated in a woman under 30 with Graves disease. The specimen was peripheral blood mononuclear cells (PBMCs), collected at new diagnosis, from a patient treated with antithyroid drugs. This chain uses TRBV7-8 with TRBJ2-3, with 13 bases aligning to TRBD2. The CDR3 spells CASSFGLAGAYTDTQYF. In DNA form, the CDR3 reads TGTGCCAGCAGCTTCGGACTAGCGGGGGCGTACACAGATACGCAGTATTTT.